This T cell receptor beta chain was recorded in a study of CD8 T cells in Susac syndrome. Trimming left V 10 bases short and J 7 bases short, with 19 bases between. This CDR3 spans 13 amino acids. The RNA input was roughly 0.45 to 1 ug, and it was reverse transcribed with random hexamers. One entry per CDR3 protein, called by TCRdb with MiXCR from the immunoSEQ multiplex PCR reads. The sample comprises tens of thousands of distinct CDR3 sequences, roughly 96% of which are singletons, and about 0.39% rests with the top ten. Input material: CD8+ T cells from PBMCs. The V and J genes are TRBV12-3 or TRBV12-4 and TRBJ1-2, with unresolved D. This TCR was sampled from a human donor with Susac syndrome. The CDR3 protein is CATQWAFARGYTF. The DNA of the CDR3 is TGTGCCACCCAGTGGGCCTTCGCGCGTGGCTACACCTTC.